This entry lists 23 T cell receptor beta chains sequenced from one sample in a study of blood T cell repertoires in COVID-19. Method: immunoSEQ multiplex PCR; TCRdb's copy keeps in-frame clones and lacks some. The sample contains 150,000 to 200,000 clones, around four fifths of which appear only once. The specimen was PBMCs or T cells enriched from blood (not recorded which). These receptors were obtained from a man between 65 and 85 years old who had been exposed to COVID-19.

The chain uses TRBV5-4 and TRBJ1-2; 7 bases line up with TRBD1. There are 16 residues in the CDR3. From germline, CDR1 is SGHNT and CDR2 YYREEE (reference sequence). Losses at the gene ends were 4 bases for V and 4 bases for J; bases not matched to a gene: 13. CDR3 amino acids: CASSAGGQGVFYGYTF. The CDR3 bases are TGTGCCAGCAGCGCTGGAGGGCAGGGGGTCTTCTATGGCTACACCTTC.

The chain joins TRBV11-2 to TRBJ2-3; 8 positions agree with TRBD2. Germline CDR1 reads SGHAT; CDR2 reads FQNNGV. V shed 3 bases and J 0 bases; nucleotides not matched to a gene: 2. The CDR3 totals 15 residues. In DNA form, the CDR3 reads TGTGCCAGCAGCTTTAGCGGGGCTAGCACAGATACGCAGTATTTT. It is translated as CASSFSGASTDTQYF.

This chain links TRBV19 with TRBJ1-4; TRBD1 matches 10 bases. CDR3 length: 14 residues. With 6 bases clipped from V and 6 bases from J, the junction kept 4 bases outside the gene matches. In germline, CDR1 is LNHDA, CDR2 SQIVND (reference sequence). In nucleotides, the CDR3 is TGTGCCAGTAGCCAGACAGGGGGCGATGAAAAACTGTTTTTT. This translates into CASSQTGGDEKLFF.

This clone appeared a few times. This sequence joins TRBV5-4 and TRBJ1-6; no clear D gene. CDR3 length: 12 residues. The germline gives CDR1 SGHNT, CDR2 YYREEE (reference sequence). V was trimmed by 0 bases and J by 14 bases, leaving 9 bases between them. For the CDR3, the DNA is TGTGCCAGCAGCTTGGCCGGAGGAGCCCTCCACTTT. Its protein product is CASSLAGGALHF.

The rearrangement joins TRBV29-1 to TRBJ1-1; D is possibly TRBD1 (6 bases). Trimming stripped 3 bases from V and 3 bases from J, with 11 bases between. The germline V gene encodes CDR1 SQVTM and CDR2 ANQGSEA. This CDR3 is 13 amino acids long. The CDR3 DNA follows: TGCAGCGTTGAGCAGGGGAGGGACACTGAAGCTTTCTTT. Protein product: CSVEQGRDTEAFF.

This sequence joins TRBV5-8 and TRBJ2-1; unclear D gene. Germline CDR1 reads SGHTS; CDR2 reads YDEGEE. V was cut by 1 base and J by 4 bases, with 6 bases left in between. The CDR3 is made up of 13 amino acids. The DNA of the CDR3 is TGTGCCAGCAGCTTGAGTCAGTACAATGAGCAGTTCTTC. Translated, it gives CASSLSQYNEQFF.

V usage is TRBV4-3 and J usage is TRBJ2-2; 11 bases are shared with TRBD1. The germline V gene encodes CDR1 LGHNA and CDR2 YSLEER. The ends lost 1 base at V and 1 base at J; junction bases unmatched: 2. The CDR3 is 17 residues long. The chain's CDR3 is CASSQAGTGGNTGELFF. CDR3 DNA: TGCGCCAGCAGCCAAGCTGGGACAGGGGGGAACACCGGGGAGCTGTTTTTT.

Only one count was recorded for this clone. V and J are TRBV9 and TRBJ2-1; perhaps TRBD2 as D (6 bases). Trimming removed 0 bases from V and 2 bases from J, with 9 bases in between. The germline V gene has CDR1 SGDLS and CDR2 YYNGEE. There are 15 residues in the CDR3. The CDR3 protein is CASSVGAGTYNEQFF. DNA of the CDR3: TGTGCCAGCAGCGTAGGGGCGGGGACCTACAATGAGCAGTTCTTC.

The V gene is TRBV7-7, the J gene TRBJ2-2; tentatively, D is TRBD2 (6 bases). The CDR3 totals 17 residues. Per germline, CDR1 SSHAT and CDR2 FNYEAQ (reference sequence). Trimming cost V 5 bases and J 1 base, with 17 bases left between them. The CDR3 DNA reads TGTGCCAGCAGCGTAGGAGCCGGGGACTTGAACACCGGGGAGCTGTTTTTT. Translated, it gives CASSVGAGDLNTGELFF.

This chain joins TRBV6-4 and TRBJ1-1; D possibly corresponds to TRBD1 (5 bases). Per the germline V gene, CDR1 is MRHNA and CDR2 is SNTAGT. V was shortened by 1 base and J by 5 bases, with 11 bases between the two germline ends. The CDR3 length is 14 residues. The CDR3 spells CASSDFSRGTEAFF. The CDR3 DNA reads as TGTGCCAGCAGTGACTTCTCCCGGGGGACTGAAGCTTTCTTT.

The table lists this clone with a few counts. The chain carries TRBV2 and TRBJ1-4; D is ambiguous. V lost 4 bases and J 0 bases, leaving 12 bases between the germline ends. The CDR3 has 16 amino acids. The V gene's germline CDR1 is SNHLY and CDR2 FYNNEI. CDR3 sequence reads: CASSVDSVATNEKLFF. In DNA, the CDR3 is TGTGCCAGCAGTGTGGACTCAGTTGCAACTAATGAAAAACTGTTTTTT.

V gene TRBV7-9 combines with J gene TRBJ2-7, with D tentatively TRBD2 (5 bases). The CDR3 is made up of 12 amino acids. Trimming took 4 bases from V and 7 from J, leaving 11 bases between them. The germline V gene encodes CDR1 SEHNR and CDR2 FQNEAQ (reference sequence). The CDR3 spells CASSSKWREQYF. CDR3 DNA sequence: TGTGCCAGCAGCTCGAAGTGGAGGGAGCAGTACTTC.

The chain is built from TRBV7-2 and TRBJ2-3; tentatively, D is TRBD2 (5 bases). This CDR3 is built from 14 residues. Germline loops: CDR1 SGHTA, CDR2 FQGNSA. V was shortened by 4 bases and J by 2 bases, with 10 bases between the two germline ends. The CDR3, as DNA: TGTGCCAGCAGCTCTCTAGCTCTCACAGATACGCAGTATTTT. This translates into CASSSLALTDTQYF.

This clone occurred a few times. The V gene is TRBV29-1, the J gene TRBJ2-2; 11 nucleotides agree with TRBD2. This CDR3 is 15 amino acids long. CDR1 SQVTM and CDR2 ANQGSEA come from the germline V gene. The V gene end was trimmed by 5 bases and the J gene end by 2 bases; junction bases not matched to a gene: 4. The CDR3 DNA reads as TGCAGCGTTTCGGGACTAGCGGTTAACACCGGGGAGCTGTTTTTT. This codes for CSVSGLAVNTGELFF.

This clone showed up just once. The rearrangement links TRBV11-2 to TRBJ2-6; D ambiguous. Trimming removed 10 bases at V and 0 bases at J, with 13 bases between. The CDR3 loop spans 15 amino acids. CDR1 and CDR2 from the germline V gene are SGHAT and FQNNGV. CDR3 residues: CATSDPGSGANVLTF. CDR3 DNA sequence: TGTGCCACCTCCGATCCCGGCTCTGGGGCCAACGTCCTGACTTTC.

The gene calls are TRBV28 and TRBJ2-4; 9 positions match TRBD1. V lost 4 bases and J lost 6; bases outside the gene matches: 7. Germline CDR1 and CDR2: MDHEN and SYDVKM. This CDR3 spans 15 amino acids. The CDR3 DNA sequence: TGTGCCAGCAGTTCCCCGGGACAGGGAGTAAACATTCAGTACTTC. This encodes CASSSPGQGVNIQYF.

J is TRBJ1-1 and V is TRBV28, with TRBD1 identical over 7 bases. Germline lookup yields CDR1 MDHEN and CDR2 SYDVKM. The J segment lost 1 base and the V segment lost 4 bases, leaving 6 bases of the junction unmatched. The CDR3 contains 15 residues. This CDR3 is CASSSWRQGNTEAFF. CDR3 nucleotide sequence: TGTGCCAGCAGTTCCTGGAGACAGGGGAACACTGAAGCTTTCTTT.

J is TRBJ1-6 and V is TRBV6-5; D is ambiguous. The CDR3 has 13 residues. CDR1 and CDR2 from the germline V gene are MNHEY and SVGAGI. Trimming cost V 6 bases and J 6 bases, with 9 bases left between them. The CDR3 protein is CASSADGNSPLHF. The CDR3 region has the DNA TGTGCCAGCAGCGCGGATGGTAATTCACCCCTCCACTTT.

This chain joins TRBV18 and TRBJ1-1, with D possibly TRBD1 on 5 matching bases. V lost 2 bases and J 4 bases, leaving 17 bases between the germline ends. This CDR3 region has 16 residues. Germline V CDR1 and CDR2: KGHSH, LQKENI. The DNA for the CDR3 is TGTGCCAGCTCACCAAATCTCTACGCAGGGATCACTGAAGCTTTCTTT. This translates into CASSPNLYAGITEAFF.

The chain couples TRBV10-2 to TRBJ2-5; D might be TRBD2 (6 bases). The CDR3 totals 13 residues. V gave up 4 bases and J gave up 5 bases, with 11 bases separating them. The V gene's germline CDR1 is WSHSY and CDR2 SAAADI. CDR3 region: CASSGDLRETQYF. The CDR3 region has the DNA TGCGCCAGCAGTGGGGACTTACGGGAGACCCAGTACTTC.

This chain links TRBV1 with TRBJ1-1. TRBV1 is described as a pseudogene. The length of the CDR3 is 14 residues. For the CDR3, the DNA is TGCACCAGCAGCCAAGGGGGGGAGAACACTGAAGCTTTCTTT. Translated, it gives CTSSQGGENTEAFF.

This CDR3 is CASSIRGRKAFF. CDR3 coding DNA: TGTGCCAGTAGTATTAGGGGGCGGAAAGCTTTCTTT. This chain connects TRBV19 to TRBJ1-1, with 7 bases aligning to TRBD1. The V gene's germline CDR1 is LNHDA and CDR2 SQIVND (reference sequence). The CDR3 spans 12 residues. The ends lost 3 bases at V and 9 bases at J; junction bases unmatched: 4.

Here the CDR3 DNA reads TGTGCCAGTTCCCCAGGGGAATATAATTCACCCCTCCACTTT. This codes for CASSPGEYNSPLHF. The J gene is TRBJ1-6, the V gene TRBV19; tentative D call: TRBD1 (6 bases). The CDR3 is made up of 14 amino acids. Trimming took 8 bases from V and 4 from J, leaving 12 bases between them. Germline V CDR1 and CDR2: LNHDA, SQIVND (reference sequence).